The clone carrying this T cell receptor (beta chain) was counted only a few times. The antigen is undetermined. RNA amounts of roughly 0.45 to 1 ug underwent reverse transcription with random hexamers. One entry per CDR3 protein, called by TCRdb with MiXCR from the immunoSEQ multiplex PCR reads. The sample contains 400,000 to 550,000 distinct CDR3 sequences, 85% of which appear only once. The record originates from a study of CD8 T cells in Susac syndrome. CD8+ and CD4+ blood T cells underwent TCR beta sequencing. Whole-study results and caveats: That the number of individuals in its TCR sequencing and HLA analysis was relatively small was acknowledged by the study.

CDR3 length equals 17 residues. Trimming pared 5 bases from V and 0 bases from J, leaving 20 bases between. This sequence originates from a human donor with multiple sclerosis. The chain employs TRBV12-3 or TRBV12-4 and TRBJ2-7; unclear D gene. What was sequenced was CD8+ T cells from PBMCs. The CDR3 DNA reads as TGTGCCAGCAGTGCATCTGACCGGTTATTGGACTCCTACGAGCAGTACTTC. Protein product: CASSASDRLLDSYEQYF.